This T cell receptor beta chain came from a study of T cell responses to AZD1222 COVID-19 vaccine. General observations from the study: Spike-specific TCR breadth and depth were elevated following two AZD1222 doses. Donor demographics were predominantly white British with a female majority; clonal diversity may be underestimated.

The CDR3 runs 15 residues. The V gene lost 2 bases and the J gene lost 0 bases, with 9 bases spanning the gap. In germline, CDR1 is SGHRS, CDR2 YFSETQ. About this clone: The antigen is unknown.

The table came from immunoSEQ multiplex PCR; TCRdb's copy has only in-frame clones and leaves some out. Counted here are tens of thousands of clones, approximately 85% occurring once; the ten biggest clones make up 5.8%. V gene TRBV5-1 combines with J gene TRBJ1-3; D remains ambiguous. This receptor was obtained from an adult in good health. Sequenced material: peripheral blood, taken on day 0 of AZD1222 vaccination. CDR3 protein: CASSFDSSSGNTIYF. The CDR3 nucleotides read TGCGCCAGCAGCTTCGACTCCAGCTCTGGAAACACCATATATTTT.